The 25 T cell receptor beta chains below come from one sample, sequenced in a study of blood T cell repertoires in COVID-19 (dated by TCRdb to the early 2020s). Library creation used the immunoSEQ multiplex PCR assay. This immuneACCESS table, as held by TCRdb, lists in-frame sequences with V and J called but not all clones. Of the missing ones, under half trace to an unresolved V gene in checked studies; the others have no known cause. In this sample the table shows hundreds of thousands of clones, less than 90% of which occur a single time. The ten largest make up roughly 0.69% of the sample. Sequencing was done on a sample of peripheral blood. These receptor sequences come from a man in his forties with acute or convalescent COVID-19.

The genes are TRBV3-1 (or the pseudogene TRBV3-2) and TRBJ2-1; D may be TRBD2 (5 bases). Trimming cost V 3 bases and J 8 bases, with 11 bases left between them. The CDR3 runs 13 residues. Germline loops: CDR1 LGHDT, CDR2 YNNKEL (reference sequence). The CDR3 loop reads CASSQAGLDEQFF. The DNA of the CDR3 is TGTGCCAGCAGCCAGGCGGGTCTCGATGAGCAGTTCTTC.

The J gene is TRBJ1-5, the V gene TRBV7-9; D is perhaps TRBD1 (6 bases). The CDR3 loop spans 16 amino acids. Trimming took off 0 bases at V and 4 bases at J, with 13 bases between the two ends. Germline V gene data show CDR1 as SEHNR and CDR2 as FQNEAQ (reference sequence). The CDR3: CASSLARGSRNQPQHF. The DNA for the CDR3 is TGTGCCAGCAGCTTAGCGAGGGGGTCTCGGAATCAGCCCCAGCATTTT.

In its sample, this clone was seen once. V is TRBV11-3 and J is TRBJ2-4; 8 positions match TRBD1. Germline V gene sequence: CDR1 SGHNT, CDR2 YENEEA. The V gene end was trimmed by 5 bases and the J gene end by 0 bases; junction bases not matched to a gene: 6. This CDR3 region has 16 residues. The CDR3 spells CASSRDRLLAKNIQYF. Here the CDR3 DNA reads TGTGCCAGCAGCCGGGACAGGTTACTAGCCAAAAACATTCAGTACTTC. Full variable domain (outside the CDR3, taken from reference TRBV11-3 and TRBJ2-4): EAGVVQSPRYKIIEKKQPVAFWCNPISGHNTLYWYLQNLGQGPELLIRYENEEAVDDSQLPKDRFSAERLKGVDSTLKIQPAELGDSAVYLCASSRDRLLAKNIQYFGAGTRLSVL.

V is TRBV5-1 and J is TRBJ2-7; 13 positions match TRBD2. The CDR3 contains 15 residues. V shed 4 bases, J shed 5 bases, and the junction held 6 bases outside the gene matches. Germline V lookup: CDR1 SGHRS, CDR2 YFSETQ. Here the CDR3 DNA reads TGCGCCAGCAGCGGAAGGACTAGCGGGGGCGACGAGCAGTACTTC. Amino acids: CASSGRTSGGDEQYF.

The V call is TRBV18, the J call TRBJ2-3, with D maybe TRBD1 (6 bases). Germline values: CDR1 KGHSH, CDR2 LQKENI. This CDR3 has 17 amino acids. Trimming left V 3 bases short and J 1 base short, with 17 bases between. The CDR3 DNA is TGTGCCAGCTCACCTATTGAGGGGGTAGGGGGCACAGATACGCAGTATTTT. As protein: CASSPIEGVGGTDTQYF.

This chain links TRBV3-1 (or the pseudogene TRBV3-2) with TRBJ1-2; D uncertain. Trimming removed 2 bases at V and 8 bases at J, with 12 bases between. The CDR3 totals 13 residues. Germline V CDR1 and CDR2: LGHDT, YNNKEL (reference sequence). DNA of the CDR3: TGTGCCAGCAGCCAAAGCCACCTCGGGGGCTACACCTTC. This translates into CASSQSHLGGYTF.

The CDR3 nucleotides are TGTGCCAGCAGCTTAGTTGCAGGTGCGAACACCGGGGAGCTGTTTTTT. Its protein is CASSLVAGANTGELFF. This chain links TRBV11-3 with TRBJ2-2, with D hard to call. The CDR3 sequence is 16 residues long. The ends were cut back, 1 base at V and 0 bases at J, with 9 bases in the middle. CDR1 is SGHNT and CDR2 is YENEEA in the germline V gene.

This CDR3 reads CATSRDGHGGETQYF. The CDR3 DNA follows: TGTGCCACCAGCAGAGATGGACACGGGGGGGAGACCCAGTACTTC. The V gene is TRBV15, the J gene TRBJ2-5, with 7 bases fitting TRBD2. CDR3 length: 15 amino acids. With V trimmed by 0 bases and J by 5 bases, 6 bases remained unmatched. Per the germline V gene, CDR1 is LNHNV and CDR2 is YYDKDF (reference sequence).

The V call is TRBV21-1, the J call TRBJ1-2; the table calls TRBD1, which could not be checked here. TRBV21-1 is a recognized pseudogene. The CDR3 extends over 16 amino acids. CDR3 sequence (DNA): TGTGCCAGCAGCAAAGGATCGGGACGAGACAGGAATGCTCCCACCTTC. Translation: CASSKGSGRDRNAPTF.

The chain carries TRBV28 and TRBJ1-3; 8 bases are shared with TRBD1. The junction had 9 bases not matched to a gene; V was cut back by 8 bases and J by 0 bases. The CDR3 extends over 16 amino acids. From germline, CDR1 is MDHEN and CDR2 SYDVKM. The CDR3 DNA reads TGTGCCAGCGGGCTCCGGACAGGGAACTCTGGAAACACCATATATTTT. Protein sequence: CASGLRTGNSGNTIYF.

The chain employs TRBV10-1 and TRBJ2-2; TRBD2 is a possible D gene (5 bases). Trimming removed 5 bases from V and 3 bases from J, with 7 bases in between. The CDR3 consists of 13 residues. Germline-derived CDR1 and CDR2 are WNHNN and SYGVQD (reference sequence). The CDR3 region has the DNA TGCGCCAGCAGTTACGGGGACACCGGGGAGCTGTTTTTT. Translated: CASSYGDTGELFF.

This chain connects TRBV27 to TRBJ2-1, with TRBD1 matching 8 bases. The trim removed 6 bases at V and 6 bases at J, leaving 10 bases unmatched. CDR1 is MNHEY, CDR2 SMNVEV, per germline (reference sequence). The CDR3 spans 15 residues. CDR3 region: CASSLRTGLRNEQFF. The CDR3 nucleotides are TGTGCCAGCAGCCTAAGGACAGGGCTTCGCAATGAGCAGTTCTTC.

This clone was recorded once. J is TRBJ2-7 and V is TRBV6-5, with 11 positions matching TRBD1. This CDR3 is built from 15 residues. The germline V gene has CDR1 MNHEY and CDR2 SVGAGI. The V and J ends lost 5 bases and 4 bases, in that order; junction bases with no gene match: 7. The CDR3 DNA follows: TGTGCCAGCAGTCGCTCCGGGACAGGGGGATACGAGCAGTACTTC. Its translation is CASSRSGTGGYEQYF.

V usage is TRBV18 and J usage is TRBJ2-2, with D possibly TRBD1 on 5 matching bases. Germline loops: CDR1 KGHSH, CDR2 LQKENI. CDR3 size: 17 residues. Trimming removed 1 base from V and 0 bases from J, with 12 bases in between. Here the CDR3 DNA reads TGTGCCAGCTCACCACTTGGACACGTGGCGAACACCGGGGAGCTGTTTTTT. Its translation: CASSPLGHVANTGELFF.

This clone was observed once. This CDR3 is CASSPSSGVTEAFF. In DNA, the CDR3 is TGTGCCAGTAGTCCTTCCTCGGGGGTCACTGAAGCTTTCTTT. This rearrangement joins TRBV19 to TRBJ1-1, with D possibly TRBD1 on 5 matching bases. Trimming removed 5 bases from V and 4 bases from J, with 14 bases in between. The CDR3 is 14 amino acids. Germline assignment: CDR1 LNHDA and CDR2 SQIVND (reference sequence).

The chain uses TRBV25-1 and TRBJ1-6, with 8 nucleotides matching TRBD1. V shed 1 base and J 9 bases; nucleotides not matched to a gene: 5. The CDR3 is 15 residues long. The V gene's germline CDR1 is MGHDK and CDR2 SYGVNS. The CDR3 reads CASSEWGQVGSPLHF. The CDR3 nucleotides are TGTGCCAGCAGTGAATGGGGACAGGTCGGTTCACCCCTCCACTTT.

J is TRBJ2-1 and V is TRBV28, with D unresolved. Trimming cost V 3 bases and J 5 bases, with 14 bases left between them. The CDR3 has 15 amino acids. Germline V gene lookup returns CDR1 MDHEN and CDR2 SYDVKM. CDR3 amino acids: CASSFSPPDNNEQFF. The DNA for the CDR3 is TGTGCCAGCAGTTTTTCCCCCCCAGATAACAATGAGCAGTTCTTC.

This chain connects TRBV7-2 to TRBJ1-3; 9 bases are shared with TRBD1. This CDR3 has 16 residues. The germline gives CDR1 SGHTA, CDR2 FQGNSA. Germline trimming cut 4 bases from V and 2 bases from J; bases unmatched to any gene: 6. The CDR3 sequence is CASSYGQGFAGNTIYF. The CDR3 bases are TGTGCCAGCAGCTACGGACAGGGGTTCGCTGGAAACACCATATATTTT.

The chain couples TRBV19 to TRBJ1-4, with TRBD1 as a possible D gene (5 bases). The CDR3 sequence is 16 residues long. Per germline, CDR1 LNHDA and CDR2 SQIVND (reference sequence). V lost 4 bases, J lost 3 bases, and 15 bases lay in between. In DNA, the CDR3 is TGTGCCAGTAGTAGACAGACTCCGGACGCTAATGAAAAACTGTTTTTT. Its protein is CASSRQTPDANEKLFF. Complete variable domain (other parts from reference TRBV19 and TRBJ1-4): DGGITQSPKYLFRKEGQNVTLSCEQNLNHDAMYWYRQDPGQGLRLIYYSQIVNDFQKGDIAEGYSVSREKKESFPLTVTSAQKNPTAFYLCASSRQTPDANEKLFFGSGTQLSVL.

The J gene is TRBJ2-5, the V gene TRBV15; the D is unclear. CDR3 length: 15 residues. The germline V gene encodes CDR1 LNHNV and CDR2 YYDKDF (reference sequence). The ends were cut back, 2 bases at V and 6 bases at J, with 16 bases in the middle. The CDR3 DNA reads TGTGCCACCAGCAGATGCAGGTCCGCGTGGAAGACCCAGTACTTC. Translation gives CATSRCRSAWKTQYF.

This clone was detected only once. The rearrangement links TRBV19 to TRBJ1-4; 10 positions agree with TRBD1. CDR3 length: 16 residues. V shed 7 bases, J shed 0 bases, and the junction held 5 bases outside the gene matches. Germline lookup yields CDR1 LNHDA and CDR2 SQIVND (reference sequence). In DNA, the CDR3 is TGTGCCAGTACCCGGACAGGGGGTACAACTAATGAAAAACTGTTTTTT. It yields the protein CASTRTGGTTNEKLFF.

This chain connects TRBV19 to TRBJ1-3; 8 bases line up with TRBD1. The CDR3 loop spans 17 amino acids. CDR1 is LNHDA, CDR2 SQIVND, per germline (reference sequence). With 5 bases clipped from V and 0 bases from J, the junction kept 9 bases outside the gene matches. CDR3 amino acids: CASSPLTGATSGNTIYF. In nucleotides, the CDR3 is TGTGCCAGTAGTCCCCTGACAGGGGCCACCTCTGGAAACACCATATATTTT.

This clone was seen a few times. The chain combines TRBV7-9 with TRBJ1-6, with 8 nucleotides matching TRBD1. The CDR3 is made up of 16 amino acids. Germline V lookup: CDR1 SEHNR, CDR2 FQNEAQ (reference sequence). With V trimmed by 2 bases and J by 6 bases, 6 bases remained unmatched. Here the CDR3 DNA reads TGTGCCAGCAGCTTACGGGCAGGGGGCGTTAATTCACCCCTCCACTTT. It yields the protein CASSLRAGGVNSPLHF.

The CDR3 here is CATSWGRGTQHF. The DNA of the CDR3 is TGTGCCACTTCTTGGGGCCGGGGGACCCAGCATTTT. This chain links TRBV28 with TRBJ1-5; maybe TRBD1 (5 bases). The CDR3 runs to 12 residues. The germline gives CDR1 MDHEN, CDR2 SYDVKM. The V and J ends lost 10 bases and 11 bases respectively, with 18 bases between them.

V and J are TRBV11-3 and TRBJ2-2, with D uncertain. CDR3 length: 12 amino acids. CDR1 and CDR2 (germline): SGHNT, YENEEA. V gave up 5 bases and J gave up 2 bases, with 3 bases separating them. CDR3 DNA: TGTGCCAGCAGCCTAAACACCGGGGAGCTGTTTTTT. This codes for CASSLNTGELFF.